These 5 T cell receptor beta chains share one sample of origin, sequenced in a study of blood T cell repertoires in COVID-19. The assay was immunoSEQ multiplex PCR, and TCRdb's table has in-frame clones only and misses some. The repertoire consists of a few hundred thousand clones, with around 89% occurring once and the leading ten covering approximately 4.3%. The sample taken for sequencing was peripheral blood. The receptors come from a man between 60 and 70 years old who had recovered from COVID-19.

For this clone: Other nucleotide sequences from this sample produce the same CDR3. This rearrangement joins TRBV6-5 to TRBJ1-3; 7 positions agree with TRBD1. The CDR3 has 14 residues. Germline CDR1 is MNHEY and CDR2 is SVGAGI. The trim removed 2 bases at V and 2 bases at J, leaving 0 bases unmatched. The CDR3 region is CASSYDRAGNTIYF. The CDR3, as DNA: TGTGCCAGCAGTTACGACAGGGCTGGAAACACCATATATTTT.

In regard to this clone: Other DNA sequences of this sample code for an identical CDR3. The rearrangement links TRBV7-9 to TRBJ2-1; the D gene is possibly TRBD1 (5 bases). Germline V gene lookup returns CDR1 SEHNR and CDR2 FQNEAQ (reference sequence). CDR3 length: 14 amino acids. V was cut by 1 base and J by 3 bases, with 7 bases left in between. The CDR3 DNA sequence: TGTGCCAGCAGCTTAGGGCAGGGCTACAATGAGCAGTTCTTC. It yields the protein CASSLGQGYNEQFF.

Regarding this clone: This sample includes further DNA sequences coding for the same CDR3. V usage is TRBV5-1 and J usage is TRBJ2-3, with D tentatively TRBD2 (6 bases). The CDR3 runs 14 residues. V was shortened by 0 bases and J by 1 base, with 6 bases between the two germline ends. The germline gives CDR1 SGHRS, CDR2 YFSETQ. The CDR3, as DNA: TGCGCCAGCAGCTTGGGCGGGGGCACAGATACGCAGTATTTT. Amino acids: CASSLGGGTDTQYF.

The chain links TRBV6-2 or TRBV6-3 to TRBJ1-1, with D maybe TRBD1 (5 bases). CDR3 length equals 17 residues. Per the germline V gene, CDR1 is MNHEY and CDR2 is SVGEGT. V lost 6 bases to trimming and J lost 1 base, with 21 bases between them. The CDR3 nucleotides are TGTGCCAGCAGCCCCGGAGGGGCGGGAGGTAAGAACACTGAAGCTTTCTTT. Translation: CASSPGGAGGKNTEAFF.

The chain has TRBV4-1 and TRBJ2-7; perhaps TRBD1 as D (7 bases). The germline gives CDR1 MGHRA, CDR2 YSYEKL. This CDR3 has 15 amino acids. Trimming took 4 bases from V and 0 from J, leaving 13 bases between them. This CDR3 reads CASSLEEGASYEQYF. DNA for the CDR3: TGCGCCAGCAGCCTTGAGGAGGGGGCCTCCTACGAGCAGTACTTC.